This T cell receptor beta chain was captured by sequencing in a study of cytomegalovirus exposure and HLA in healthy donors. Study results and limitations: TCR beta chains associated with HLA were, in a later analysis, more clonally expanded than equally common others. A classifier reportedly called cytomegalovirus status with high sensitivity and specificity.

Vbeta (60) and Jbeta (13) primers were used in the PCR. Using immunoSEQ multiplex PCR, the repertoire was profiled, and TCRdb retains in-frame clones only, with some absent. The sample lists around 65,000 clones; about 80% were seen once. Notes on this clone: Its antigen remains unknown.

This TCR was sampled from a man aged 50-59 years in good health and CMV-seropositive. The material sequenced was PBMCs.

CDR3 DNA sequence: TGTGCCAGCAGCTTTGTCCAGGGTGGGGCAGATACGCAGTATTTT. This gives the protein CASSFVQGGADTQYF. The chain employs TRBV7-3 and TRBJ2-3; possibly TRBD1 for D (5 bases). The CDR3 runs to 15 residues. Between the trimmed V and J ends, which lost 3 bases and 4 bases, there was a span of 14 bases. The germline gives CDR1 SGHTA, CDR2 FQGTGA.